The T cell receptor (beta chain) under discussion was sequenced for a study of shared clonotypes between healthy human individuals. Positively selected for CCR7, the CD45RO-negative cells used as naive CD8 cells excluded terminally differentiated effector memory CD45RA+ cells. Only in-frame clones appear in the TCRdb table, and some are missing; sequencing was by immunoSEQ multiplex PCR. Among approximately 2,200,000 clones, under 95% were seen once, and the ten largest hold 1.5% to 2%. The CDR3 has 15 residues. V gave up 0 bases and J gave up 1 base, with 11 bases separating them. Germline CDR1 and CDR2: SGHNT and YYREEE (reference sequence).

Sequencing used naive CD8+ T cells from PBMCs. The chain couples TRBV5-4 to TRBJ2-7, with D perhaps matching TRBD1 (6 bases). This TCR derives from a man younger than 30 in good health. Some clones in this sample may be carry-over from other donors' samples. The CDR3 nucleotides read TGTGCCAGCAGCTTGGTTGGGGGCTTATCCTACGAGCAGTACTTC. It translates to CASSLVGGLSYEQYF.